Presented here are 12 T cell receptor beta chains from one specimen sequenced in a study of T cells in localized non-small cell lung cancer. TCRdb keeps only in-frame clones here, not all; method: immunoSEQ multiplex PCR. The sample yields 21,000 or so clones, 70% to 90% seen once. The material was PBMCs, obtained before any cancer treatment. These receptor sequences come from a woman aged 35 to 69 with stage II squamous cell lung carcinoma.

This chain links TRBV28 with TRBJ2-7; perhaps TRBD1 as D (6 bases). Germline CDR1 MDHEN, CDR2 SYDVKM. This CDR3 is 13 amino acids long. Trimming took 5 bases from V and 4 from J, leaving 12 bases between them. The CDR3 bases are TGTGCCAGCAGTCCGGGTGACAGGTACGAGCAGTACTTC. It is translated as CASSPGDRYEQYF.

The CDR3 loop reads CASHHAQAVSNQPQHF. In nucleotides, the CDR3 is TGTGCCAGCCACCATGCCCAGGCAGTAAGCAATCAGCCCCAGCATTTT. V and J are TRBV2 and TRBJ1-5; D is uncertain. The CDR3 contains 16 residues. Germline CDR1 SNHLY, CDR2 FYNNEI. The V end lost 8 bases, the J end lost 1 base, and 18 bases lay between the germline ends.

The chain combines TRBV7-7 with TRBJ2-7, with TRBD2 identical over 9 bases. The V gene end was trimmed by 4 bases and the J gene end by 2 bases; junction bases not matched to a gene: 9. The CDR3 runs 16 residues. Germline CDR1 SSHAT, CDR2 FNYEAQ (reference sequence). The CDR3 loop reads CASSYEGGRAPYEQYF. DNA of the CDR3: TGTGCCAGCAGCTACGAAGGCGGGAGGGCCCCCTACGAGCAGTACTTC.

The gene calls are TRBV28 and TRBJ2-2, with D possibly being TRBD1 or TRBD2 (6 bases each). The germline gives CDR1 MDHEN, CDR2 SYDVKM. The ends were cut back, 6 bases at V and 5 bases at J, with 16 bases in the middle. This CDR3 has 15 residues. CDR3 DNA: TGTGCCAGCAGCCAAGGGGGGTTAAGTACCGGGGAGCTGTTTTTT. It is translated as CASSQGGLSTGELFF.

Judged by abundance, this clone is medium-sized. The chain links TRBV11-2 to TRBJ1-1; the match to TRBD1 covers 7 bases. The CDR3 covers 15 residues. In germline, CDR1 is SGHAT, CDR2 FQNNGV. Unmatched junction bases numbered 7, after V lost 5 bases and J lost 1 base. CDR3 DNA: TGTGCCAGCAGCCCTACGACAGGGTGGAACACTGAAGCTTTCTTT. The encoded protein is CASSPTTGWNTEAFF.

The chain combines TRBV7-6 with TRBJ1-5, with 10 bases aligning to TRBD1. Germline V gene data show CDR1 as SGHVS and CDR2 as FNYEAQ. This CDR3 region has 22 residues. Trimming took 1 base from V and 2 from J; bases not matched to a gene: 20. In DNA form, the CDR3 reads TGTGCCAGCAGCTTAGAGGTAAAAGCCCGGGACAGGGGAAAAGTGGGCAATCAGCCCCAGCATTTT. It codes for CASSLEVKARDRGKVGNQPQHF.

The chain employs TRBV19 and TRBJ2-7, with a possible D match to TRBD2 (5 bases). The V gene's germline CDR1 is LNHDA and CDR2 SQIVND (reference sequence). V was shortened by 10 bases and J by 1 base, with 20 bases between the two germline ends. The CDR3 extends over 15 amino acids. DNA for the CDR3: TGTGCCATTCTGAGGGTGCCCACTTATTCCTACGAGCAGTACTTC. This sequence encodes CAILRVPTYSYEQYF.

This chain joins TRBV9 and TRBJ2-2; D unresolved. The V and J ends lost 4 bases and 4 bases respectively, with 14 bases between them. Germline assignment: CDR1 SGDLS and CDR2 YYNGEE. CDR3 length equals 15 residues. The CDR3 region has the DNA TGTGCCAGCAGCCCCCATAAGGGTACCACCGGGGAGCTGTTTTTT. This gives the protein CASSPHKGTTGELFF.

The V gene is TRBV11-2, the J gene TRBJ2-2, with 10 bases matching TRBD1. This CDR3 is built from 15 residues. Germline V gene data show CDR1 as SGHAT and CDR2 as FQNNGV. The V segment lost 8 bases and the J segment 6 bases; nucleotides outside the gene matches: 9. The CDR3 spells CASRPDRGWAGELFF. The CDR3 nucleotides read TGTGCCAGCCGTCCGGACAGGGGGTGGGCCGGGGAGCTGTTTTTT.

This clone is a singleton in its sample. The genes are TRBV2 and TRBJ1-5, with D uncertain. The CDR3 consists of 13 residues. Per germline, CDR1 SNHLY and CDR2 FYNNEI. With 0 bases removed from V and 7 bases from J, the gap between germline ends came to 7 bases. The CDR3 sequence is CASSEAEEQPQHF. The CDR3 DNA sequence: TGTGCCAGCAGTGAAGCGGAAGAACAGCCCCAGCATTTT.

This rearrangement joins TRBV11-2 to TRBJ2-3; TRBD2 aligns across 14 bases. V shed 8 bases, J shed 5 bases, and the junction held 6 bases outside the gene matches. CDR1 SGHAT and CDR2 FQNNGV come from the germline V gene. This CDR3 has 15 amino acids. The CDR3 region is CASWGLAGAGDTQYF. Written as DNA, the CDR3 is TGTGCCAGCTGGGGACTAGCGGGAGCAGGAGATACGCAGTATTTT.

The chain links TRBV28 to TRBJ1-4; D is ambiguous. V lost 5 bases to trimming and J lost 4 bases, with 17 bases between them. The CDR3 runs 16 residues. Germline lookup yields CDR1 MDHEN and CDR2 SYDVKM. CDR3 in amino acids: CASSPPDNGNNEKLFF. The CDR3 nucleotides read TGTGCCAGCAGTCCCCCCGACAACGGCAATAATGAAAAACTGTTTTTT. Complete variable domain (other parts from reference TRBV28 and TRBJ1-4): DVKVTQSSRYLVKRTGEKVFLECVQDMDHENMFWYRQDPGLGLRLIYFSYDVKMKEKGDIPEGYSVSREKKERFSLILESASTNQTSMYLCASSPPDNGNNEKLFFGSGTQLSVL.